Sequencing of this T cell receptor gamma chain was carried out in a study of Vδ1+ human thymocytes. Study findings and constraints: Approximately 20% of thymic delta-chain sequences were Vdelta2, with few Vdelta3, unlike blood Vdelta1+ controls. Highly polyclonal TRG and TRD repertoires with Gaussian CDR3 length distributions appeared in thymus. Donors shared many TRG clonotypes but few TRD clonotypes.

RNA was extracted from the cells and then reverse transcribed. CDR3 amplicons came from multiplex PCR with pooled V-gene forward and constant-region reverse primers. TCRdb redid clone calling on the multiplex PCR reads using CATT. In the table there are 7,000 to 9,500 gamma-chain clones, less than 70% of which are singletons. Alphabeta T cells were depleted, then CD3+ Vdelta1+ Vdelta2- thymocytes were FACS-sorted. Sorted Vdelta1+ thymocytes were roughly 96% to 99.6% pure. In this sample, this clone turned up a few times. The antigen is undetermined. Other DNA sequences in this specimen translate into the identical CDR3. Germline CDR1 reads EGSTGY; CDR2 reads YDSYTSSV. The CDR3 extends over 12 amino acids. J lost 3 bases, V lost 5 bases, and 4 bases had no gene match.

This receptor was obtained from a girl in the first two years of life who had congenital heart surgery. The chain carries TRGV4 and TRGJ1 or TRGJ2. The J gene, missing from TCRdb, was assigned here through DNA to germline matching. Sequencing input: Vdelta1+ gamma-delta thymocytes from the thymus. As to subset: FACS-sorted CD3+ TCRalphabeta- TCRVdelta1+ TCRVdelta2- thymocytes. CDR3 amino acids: CATWGFYYKKLF. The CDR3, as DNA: TGTGCCACCTGGGGTTTTTATTATAAGAAACTCTTT.